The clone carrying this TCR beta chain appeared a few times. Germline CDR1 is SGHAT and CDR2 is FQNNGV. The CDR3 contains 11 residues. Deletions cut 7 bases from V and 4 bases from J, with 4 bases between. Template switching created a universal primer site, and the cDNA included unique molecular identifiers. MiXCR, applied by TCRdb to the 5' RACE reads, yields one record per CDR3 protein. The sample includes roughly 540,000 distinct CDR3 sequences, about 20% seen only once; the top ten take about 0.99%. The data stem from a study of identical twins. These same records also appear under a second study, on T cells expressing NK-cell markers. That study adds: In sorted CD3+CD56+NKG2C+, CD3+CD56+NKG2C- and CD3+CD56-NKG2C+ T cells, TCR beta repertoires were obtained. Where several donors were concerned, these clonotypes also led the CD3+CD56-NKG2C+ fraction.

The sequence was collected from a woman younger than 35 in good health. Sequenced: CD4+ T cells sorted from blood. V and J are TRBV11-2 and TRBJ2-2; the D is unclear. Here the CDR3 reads CASKVTGELFF. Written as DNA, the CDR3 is TGTGCCAGCAAGGTCACCGGGGAGCTGTTTTTT.